This T cell receptor (beta chain) was found in a study of CD8 T cells in Susac syndrome. RNA totalling about 0.45 to 1 ug underwent reverse transcription with random hexamers. MiXCR, run by TCRdb on the immunoSEQ multiplex PCR reads, gives a single entry per CDR3 protein. The sample records about 300,000 distinct CDR3 sequences, 89% being singletons. TCR beta sequences were obtained from blood CD8+ and CD4+ T cells. CDR3 length equals 13 residues. Germline assignment: CDR1 MNHEY and CDR2 SMNVEV (reference sequence). Trimming stripped 4 bases from V and 4 bases from J, with 10 bases between. Comment on this clonotype: Its antigen is still unknown.

Broader study findings: The TCR sequencing and HLA analysis in the study involved a relatively small number of individuals, as the study acknowledged.

The origin of this receptor is a human donor with multiple sclerosis. The V gene is TRBV27, the J gene TRBJ1-1; D not certain. Sequences were obtained from CD8+ T cells from PBMCs. The CDR3 region has the DNA TGTGCCAGCAGTTATCTTTGGGGCACTGAAGCTTTCTTT. Protein sequence: CASSYLWGTEAFF.